The TCR beta chain described here comes from a study of T cells expressing NK-cell markers. At the level of the study: HCMV seropositivity marked seven of the eight sequenced donors; one was seronegative.

Germline V gives CDR1 SGHNT, CDR2 YYREEE (reference sequence). This CDR3 has 18 residues. From its re-call of the 5' RACE reads, TCRdb lists each CDR3 protein once, without DNA. This table holds just under 150,000 distinct CDR3 sequences. The gene calls are TRBV5-4 and TRBJ2-1; TCRdb's assignment of TRBD2 cannot be checked, as there is no DNA. The sequenced sample consisted of blood T cells: a sorted CD56 or NKG2C T cell subset, CD4+ or CD8+ T cells, or bulk PBMC T cells (not recorded which). The clonotype was recovered from a man between 18 and 29 years old in good health. CDR3 in amino acids: CASSLSSGRALGRNEQFF. Combining the CDR3 with reference TRBV5-4 and TRBJ2-1 gives the whole variable domain ETGVTQSPTHLIKTRGQQVTLRCSSQSGHNTVSWYQQALGQGPQFIFQYYREEENGRGNFPPRFSGLQFPNYSSELNVNALELDDSALYLCASSLSSGRALGRNEQFFGPGTRLTVL.